Shown below are 19 T cell receptor beta chains from a single sample sequenced in a study of blood T cell repertoires in COVID-19. Profiled with immunoSEQ multiplex PCR; TCRdb holds only in-frame clones, not every one. In the table there are around 140,000 clones, around 87% of which are singletons. The sequencing sample was made of peripheral blood. The receptors shown here come from a man aged 50-60 years with active COVID-19.

The J gene is TRBJ1-6, the V gene TRBV6-5; D gene uncertain. The CDR3 sequence is 15 residues long. V lost 8 bases, J lost 0 bases, and 11 bases lay in between. CDR1 is MNHEY, CDR2 SVGAGI, per germline. This chain's CDR3 is CASGVGSSYNSPLHF. Here the CDR3 DNA reads TGTGCCAGCGGAGTGGGTAGCTCCTATAATTCACCCCTCCACTTT.

The V call is TRBV7-6, the J call TRBJ2-5; D may be TRBD2 (7 bases). Per the germline V gene, CDR1 is SGHVS and CDR2 is FNYEAQ. Deletions cut 5 bases from V and 5 bases from J, with 21 bases between. The CDR3 runs to 16 residues. The CDR3 region is CASSLGIGGAGETQYF. In DNA, the CDR3 is TGTGCCAGCAGCCTTGGCATAGGGGGGGCCGGGGAGACCCAGTACTTC.

The chain employs TRBV27 and TRBJ2-7, with TRBD1 matching over 8 bases. CDR3 length: 18 residues. Germline V gene data show CDR1 as MNHEY and CDR2 as SMNVEV (reference sequence). With V trimmed by 4 bases and J by 2 bases, 16 bases remained unmatched. CDR3 amino acids: CASSSPGGRGLIPYEQYF. The CDR3 DNA sequence: TGTGCCAGCAGTTCCCCAGGGGGCAGGGGCTTAATCCCCTACGAGCAGTACTTC.

In nucleotides, the CDR3 is TGTGCCAGCAGGGCCACGCAGGCTGGAAACACCATATATTTT. It yields the protein CASRATQAGNTIYF. The chain recombines TRBV2 with TRBJ1-3, with D unclear. This CDR3 is 14 amino acids long. Trimming took off 6 bases at V and 2 bases at J, with 11 bases between the two ends. The germline V gene encodes CDR1 SNHLY and CDR2 FYNNEI.

The rearrangement links TRBV9 to TRBJ2-3, with D maybe TRBD2 (5 bases). V was clipped by 0 bases and J by 4 bases, with 15 bases between them. This CDR3 is built from 16 residues. In germline, CDR1 is SGDLS, CDR2 YYNGEE. CDR3 DNA sequence: TGTGCCAGCAGCGTAGCGGACTCCCGAAGTTCAGATACGCAGTATTTT. It translates to CASSVADSRSSDTQYF.

The rearrangement joins TRBV3-1 (or the pseudogene TRBV3-2) to TRBJ2-2; D gene ambiguous. The V and J ends lost 4 bases and 5 bases respectively, with 11 bases between them. The CDR3 is 14 residues long. CDR1 LGHDT and CDR2 YNNKEL come from the germline V gene (reference sequence). The CDR3 loop is CASSLVAGTGELFF. CDR3 coding DNA: TGTGCCAGCAGCCTTGTGGCCGGGACCGGGGAGCTGTTTTTT.

J is TRBJ2-7 and V is TRBV6-5; TRBD1 aligns across 7 bases. V was clipped by 5 bases and J by 0 bases; unmatched bases: 4. The germline gives CDR1 MNHEY, CDR2 SVGAGI. The CDR3 has 14 amino acids. Here the CDR3 reads CASSRRDSSYEQYF. The DNA of the CDR3 is TGTGCCAGCAGTCGCCGGGACAGCTCCTACGAGCAGTACTTC.

The chain employs TRBV2 and TRBJ1-1, with TRBD1 identical over 8 bases. J gave up 5 bases and V 3 bases, and 8 bases lay outside the gene matches. The CDR3 is 15 amino acids. The germline V gene has CDR1 SNHLY and CDR2 FYNNEI. The CDR3 loop is CASSDDRGGSTEAFF. CDR3 DNA: TGTGCCAGCAGTGACGACAGGGGTGGGAGTACTGAAGCTTTCTTT.

The chain employs TRBV11-2 and TRBJ2-1; 9 positions agree with TRBD2. Trimming at V came to 0 bases and at J to 8 bases, leaving 2 bases not matched to a gene. The CDR3 is made up of 14 amino acids. The germline gives CDR1 SGHAT, CDR2 FQNNGV. Written as DNA, the CDR3 is TGTGCCAGCAGCTTAGATAGACTAGCGGATGAGCAGTTCTTC. As protein: CASSLDRLADEQFF.

The chain uses TRBV10-3 and TRBJ1-4; TRBD1 matches at 12 bases. This CDR3 contains 14 residues. Trimming removed 10 bases from V and 3 bases from J; junction bases left unmatched: 3. Looked up from germline, CDR1 is ENHRY and CDR2 is SYGVKD. CDR3 DNA sequence: TGTGCCACGGGACAGGGGGCGGCTAATGAAAAACTGTTTTTT. Protein product: CATGQGAANEKLFF.

J is TRBJ2-6 and V is TRBV3-1 (or the pseudogene TRBV3-2), with D unclear. This CDR3 has 16 amino acids. Germline V gene lookup returns CDR1 LGHDT and CDR2 YNNKEL (reference sequence). V was cut by 4 bases and J by 4 bases, with 14 bases left in between. CDR3 in DNA: TGTGCCAGCAGCCCCGAGCCGCCTCCCGGGGCCAACGTCCTGACTTTC. This gives the protein CASSPEPPPGANVLTF.

The rearrangement links TRBV10-3 to TRBJ1-5; D might be TRBD1 (5 bases). The CDR3 is 12 amino acids. The V end lost 6 bases, the J end lost 6 bases, and 9 bases lay between the germline ends. The germline V gene has CDR1 ENHRY and CDR2 SYGVKD. The CDR3 sequence: CAISEGSQPQHF. CDR3 DNA: TGTGCCATCAGCGAGGGGAGTCAGCCCCAGCATTTT.

The rearrangement joins TRBV4-2 to TRBJ2-2, with D possibly TRBD1 on 6 matching bases. CDR1 is LGHNA and CDR2 is YNFKEQ in the germline V gene. Trimming took 1 base from V and 1 from J, leaving 16 bases between them. The CDR3 loop spans 18 amino acids. This CDR3 reads CASSQVLEGTLNTGELFF. CDR3 sequence (DNA): TGTGCCAGCAGCCAAGTCCTCGAGGGGACATTGAACACCGGGGAGCTGTTTTTT.

The chain couples TRBV5-5 to TRBJ2-7; D remains ambiguous. The CDR3 sequence is 15 residues long. Trimming pared 4 bases from V and 4 bases from J, leaving 18 bases between. Germline CDR1 and CDR2: SGHKS and YYEKEE (reference sequence). CDR3 amino acids: CASSTHLQFGYEQYF. DNA for the CDR3: TGTGCCAGCAGCACCCACCTCCAATTCGGGTACGAGCAGTACTTC.

The chain uses TRBV5-1 and TRBJ1-1, with 7 bases matching TRBD1. The CDR3 runs to 13 residues. Trimming removed 4 bases from V and 4 bases from J; junction bases left unmatched: 4. Germline CDR1 and CDR2: SGHRS and YFSETQ. The CDR3 nucleotides are TGCGCCAGCAGCCCCGACAGGGCCACTGAAGCTTTCTTT. It codes for CASSPDRATEAFF.

The chain carries TRBV6-5 and TRBJ1-2; maybe TRBD1 (5 bases). The CDR3 runs 15 residues. Trimming stripped 4 bases from V and 8 bases from J, with 20 bases between. Germline V gene sequence: CDR1 MNHEY, CDR2 SVGAGI. The CDR3 sequence is CASSSLAPGGKGYTF. DNA for the CDR3: TGTGCCAGCAGTTCACTAGCCCCGGGGGGAAAGGGCTACACCTTC.

The CDR3 is CASSWGGTYEQYF. The CDR3 coding sequence is TGTGCCAGCAGTTGGGGAGGGACCTACGAGCAGTACTTC. V and J are TRBV6-2 or TRBV6-3 and TRBJ2-7; 7 nucleotides line up with TRBD2. In germline, CDR1 is MNHEY, CDR2 SVGEGT. CDR3 length: 13 amino acids. The J segment lost 2 bases and the V segment lost 4 bases, leaving 2 bases of the junction unmatched.

The V and J genes are TRBV28 and TRBJ1-1; TRBD1 matches 9 bases. CDR1 MDHEN and CDR2 SYDVKM come from the germline V gene. J gave up 0 bases and V 6 bases, and 8 bases lay outside the gene matches. The CDR3 is 16 residues long. DNA for the CDR3: TGTGCCAGCAGCCCTCACGACAGGGGGATGAACACTGAAGCTTTCTTT. Protein: CASSPHDRGMNTEAFF.

The table lists this clone with a count of one. The CDR3 region has the DNA TGTGCCAGCAGTGACGGTTTGCGGGGGGGCACAGATACGCAGTATTTT. Its translation is CASSDGLRGGTDTQYF. J is TRBJ2-3 and V is TRBV2; TRBD2 matches at 8 bases. CDR1 and CDR2 from the germline V gene are SNHLY and FYNNEI. This CDR3 is 16 amino acids long. The J segment lost 1 base and the V segment lost 3 bases, leaving 6 bases of the junction unmatched.